These T cell receptor beta chains were read from a single sample in a study of regulatory T cells in long-lasting Graves disease. A single record per CDR3 protein comes from TCRdb applying MiXCR to the multiplex PCR reads. The table includes about 460,000 distinct CDR3 sequences, 13% to 15% detected once. The data also belong to a second study, concerning T cells in Graves' hyperthyroidism and ophthalmopathy.

The starting material was peripheral blood mononuclear cells (PBMCs), obtained at new diagnosis, from a patient treated with antithyroid drugs. The receptors come from a woman in her 50s with Graves disease. CDR3s include the opening cysteine and the closing phenylalanine or tryptophan. Each record gives: J gene, D gene, clone size, V gene, CDR3 length, CDR3 DNA, CDR3 protein. D genes are given only for firm matches. Clone size, where shown, is once, few, many, or a class for clones that have expanded.

TRBJ1-5 . many TRBV6-1 14 TGTGCCAGCAGTGCAAGGGGGGGAGATCAGCCCCAGCATTTT CASSARGGDQPQHF
TRBJ1-4 . . TRBV13 13 TGTGCCAGCAGTTTGACAGATAATGAAAAACTGTTTTTT CASSLTDNEKLFF
TRBJ1-1 TRBD1 . TRBV12-3/TRBV12-4 13 TGTGCCAGCACCGGACAGGGGGCCACTGAAGCTTTCTTT CASTGQGATEAFF
TRBJ2-7 TRBD2 . TRBV4-1 14 TGCGCCAGCAGCCAGGGGGGGGGAGCCTACGAGCAGTACTTC CASSQGGGAYEQYF
TRBJ2-7 . many TRBV28 15 TGTGCCAGCACCCCTATCCCGGGATCGGACTACGAGCAGTACTTC CASTPIPGSDYEQYF
TRBJ1-1 . many TRBV29-1 12 TGCAGCGTCGTAGGGGTAGACACTGAAGCTTTCTTT CSVVGVDTEAFF
TRBJ2-7 . . TRBV5-1 15 TGCGCCAGCAGCGATCTACAGGGAGCTACCAACGAGCAGTACTTC CASSDLQGATNEQYF
TRBJ1-1 . many TRBV7-2 15 TGTGCCAGCAGCCCCCTGGGAGGGTGGGACACTGAAGCTTTCTTT CASSPLGGWDTEAFF
TRBJ1-2 TRBD1 few TRBV2 14 TGTGCCAGCAGTGTTTTAGGGGGCGGCTATGGCTACACCTTC CASSVLGGGYGYTF
TRBJ2-5 TRBD1 many TRBV3-1 16 TGTGCCAGCAGCCACGCCGGGACAGGGGCTCGGCAGACCCAGTACTTC CASSHAGTGARQTQYF
TRBJ2-1 TRBD2 many TRBV20-1 15 TGCAGTGCTAACGATGATAGCGGGTTATACAATGAGCAGTTCTTC CSANDDSGLYNEQFF
TRBJ2-2 . . TRBV4-1 18 TGCGCCAGCAGCCAAGAAGCGCCGCCTAGCACGAACACCGGGGAGCTGTTTTTT CASSQEAPPSTNTGELFF
TRBJ1-1 TRBD1 many TRBV28 14 TGTGCCAGCAGTTTAGATGGGCAGGGGGCAAGAACTTTCTTT CASSLDGQGARTFF
TRBJ1-2 TRBD1 many TRBV5-1 16 TGCGCCAGCAGCTTAAAACCGGACAGGGGAGGCTATGGCTACACCTTC CASSLKPDRGGYGYTF
TRBJ2-5 . many TRBV2 13 TGTGCCAGCAGTGGCCTCTCACGGGAGACCCAGTACTTC CASSGLSRETQYF
TRBJ1-3 . many TRBV3-1 14 TGTGCCAGCAGCCCGACTAGCTCTGGAAACACCATATATTTT CASSPTSSGNTIYF
TRBJ2-2 . few TRBV18 16 TGTGCCAGCTCAGGATCAGGGGTGTCAAACACCGGGGAGCTGTTTTTT CASSGSGVSNTGELFF
TRBJ2-5 . . TRBV11-2 16 TGTGCCAGCAGCCCCCCACGGACAGAGTACCAGGAGACCCAGTACTTC CASSPPRTEYQETQYF
TRBJ1-1 . many TRBV11-2 14 TGTGCCAGCAGCTTAACCAGGGTGGAAACTGAAGCTTTCTTT CASSLTRVETEAFF
TRBJ1-1 . many TRBV28 14 TGTGCCAGCAGTACCTGGACGGCGGACACTGAAGCTTTCTTT CASSTWTADTEAFF
TRBJ1-4 . many TRBV2 14 TGTGCCAGCAGTGAAAGGGGGGAAAGTGAAAAACTGTTTTTT CASSERGESEKLFF
TRBJ1-1 . . TRBV19 11 TGTGCCAGTAGTATGGACGTTGAAGCTTTCTTT CASSMDVEAFF
TRBJ2-1 . few TRBV2 13 TGTGCCAGCAGCGAGGGGGGCCGCGGTGAGCAGTTCTTC CASSEGGRGEQFF
TRBJ2-1 . once TRBV9 16 TGTGCCAGCAGCGTAAGGGGCAGGGGTCAATACAATGAGCAGTTCTTC CASSVRGRGQYNEQFF
TRBJ1-5 . few TRBV28 15 TGCGCCAGCAGCTTGCTCGGGAATAGCAATCAGCCCCAGCATTTT CASSLLGNSNQPQHF
TRBJ2-2 . few TRBV7-9 11 TGTGCCAGCAGTATATCCGGGGAGCTGTTTTTT CASSISGELFF
TRBJ1-5 . many TRBV20-1 13 TGCAGTGCTAGTGAGGGGTCCGGTCAGCCCCAGCATTTT CSASEGSGQPQHF
TRBJ2-7 . . TRBV10-3 15 TGTGCCATCAGTGACCCAGGACAGCATGGCGACGAGCAGTACTTC CAISDPGQHGDEQYF
TRBJ1-6 . few TRBV13 15 TGTGCCAGCAGCTTAGATCGGGGAACTCGGTCACCCCTCCACTTT CASSLDRGTRSPLHF
TRBJ2-7 TRBD2 many TRBV11-2 16 TGTGCCAGCAGCTTAGGGGGACTAGCGGGAGCCTACGAGCAGTACTTC CASSLGGLAGAYEQYF
TRBJ1-2 TRBD1 many TRBV3-1 14 TGTGCCAGCAGCCAAGGGGACAGGGGCTATGGCTACACCTTC CASSQGDRGYGYTF
TRBJ2-1 . few TRBV2 18 TGTGCCAGCAGTGGGGGGCTAGCGAGGTTATTAGTGTACAATGAGCAGTTCTTC CASSGGLARLLVYNEQFF